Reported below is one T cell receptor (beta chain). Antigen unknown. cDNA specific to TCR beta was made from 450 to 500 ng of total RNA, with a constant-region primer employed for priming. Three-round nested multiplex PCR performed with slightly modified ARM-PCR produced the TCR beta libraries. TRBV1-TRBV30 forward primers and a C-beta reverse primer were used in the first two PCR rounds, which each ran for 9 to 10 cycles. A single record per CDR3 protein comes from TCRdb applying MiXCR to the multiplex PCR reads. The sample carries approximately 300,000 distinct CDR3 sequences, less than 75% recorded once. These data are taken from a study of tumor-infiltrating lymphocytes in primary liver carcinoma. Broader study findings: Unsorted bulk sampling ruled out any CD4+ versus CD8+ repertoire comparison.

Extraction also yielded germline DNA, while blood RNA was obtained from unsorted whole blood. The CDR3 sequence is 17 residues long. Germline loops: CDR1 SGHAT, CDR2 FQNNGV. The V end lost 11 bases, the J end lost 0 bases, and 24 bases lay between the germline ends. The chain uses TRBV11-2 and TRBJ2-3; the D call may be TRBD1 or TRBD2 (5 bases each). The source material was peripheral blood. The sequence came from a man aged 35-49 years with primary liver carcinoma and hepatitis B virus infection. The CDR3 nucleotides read TGTGCCGGCACCATCCGGAGGCTAAAGGGGAGCACAGATACGCAGTATTTT. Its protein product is CAGTIRRLKGSTDTQYF.